This T cell receptor beta chain was sequenced during a study of blood T cells in healthy people across ages (dated by TCRdb to about 2015). Concerning the study at large: In model experiments, roughly one uniquely barcoded TCR beta cDNA molecule per two T cells was captured by template switching. To track age-related changes in TCR beta repertoire diversity, the study relied on deep sequencing normalized with unique cDNA molecular identifiers. Donors were grouped into four age groups: young (average roughly 16 years), middle-aged (around 39), aged (about 60) and long-lived (about 82). To avoid experimental bias, donors of different ages were randomly spread across the sequencing lanes. Using the same blood draw, the study looked at two additional independent replicas of 1 million unique cDNA reads for two donors, one aged 18 to 29 and the other aged 80 or older. General findings and caveats noted by the study authors: The CMV infection status of donors was not known, potentially confounding age-related changes in expanded clonotypes. Total diversity estimates from one million sequenced T cells were considered lower bounds and underestimates. There was a strong correlation between observed TCR beta diversity and the percentage of naive T cells measured by flow cytometry. Since profiling was done on bulk unsorted PBMCs, naive and antigen-experienced compartments could not be conclusively compared. Observed TCR beta diversity per million T cells fell roughly linearly with age, and a significant reduction was already apparent by age roughly 40. The long-lived group showed more naive CD4+ T cells, fewer expanded clones and increased TCR diversity than the aged group, suggesting age selection.

CDR1 and CDR2 were assigned from the germline V gene as MNHEY and SVGAGI. The CDR3 sequence holds 13 residues, the cysteine and phenylalanine included. The read is trimmed to its CDR3 DNA, 39 bases read in frame from base 1. V is cut by 2 bases and J by 1 base, and the space between the germline ends is 5 bases. This clonotype turned up a few times. Its target antigen remains unknown. No base qualities exist here, and no much larger clone lies one base off it. The method behind the library was 5' RACE. The instrument was an Illumina HiSeq 2500. A second PCR of about 7 to 12 cycles was run with a J-beta primer mix and a sample-barcoded 5' primer. A unique molecular identifier was introduced onto each TCR beta cDNA molecule by a template-switch 5' adaptor carrying 12 random nucleotides. Each sample yielded at least 3 million CDR3-containing paired-end reads. First-strand cDNA synthesis was performed from all RNA using the Mint cDNA synthesis kit, with priming by a TRBC-specific oligonucleotide. All cDNA was treated with uracil-DNA glycosylase and then went through a first 18-cycle PCR with the universal primers M1SS and BC2_uni_R. Per the authors' processing: For normalization, 1 million high-quality reads were randomly selected from each sample, with every read carrying a distinct molecular identifier. Reads with shared molecular identifiers were discarded instead of being binned into consensus sequences. MiTCR, set to a Q25 quality threshold and the strictest error-elimination algorithm, was used for CDR3 identification, clonotype clustering and error correction. Lower-bound total TCR beta diversity was estimated with a nonparametric unseen species model using Euler transformation. The public reads were quality trimmed at Q25 with fastp and then assembled into clones with MiXCR by TCRdb, keeping productive beta chains. Each entry merges the rows of one CDR3 protein and shows their most common DNA and genes. The V and J calls were determined by TCRdb, not by the authors. The sample records 1.2 million to 1.5 million distinct CDR3 sequences, roughly 64% of which are singletons. Over 5.5% of the sample rests with the top ten.

Donors were a few dozen systemically healthy Caucasian individuals from Russia aged roughly 6 to 95 years. Each donor gave approximately 9.3 milliliters of peripheral blood, collected into EDTA-treated Vacutainer tubes. PBMCs were isolated by Ficoll-Paque density-gradient centrifugation, with at least 6 million obtained per sample. Trizol reagent was used to extract total RNA from PBMCs, with at least 6 micrograms per sample. For every donor, an aliquot of PBMCs went through flow cytometry to measure the percentages of naive CD45RAhigh/CD27high T cells. The source of this sequence is a man aged 18 to 30 in good health. Recombination linked TRBV6-5 to TRBJ1-1; perhaps TRBD1 is the D gene, with 5 bases matching. The sequenced sample consisted of blood. Here the CDR3 is given as CASSYQGNTEAFF. The DNA sequence follows: TGTGCCAGCAGTTACCAGGGGAACACTGAAGCTTTCTTT.